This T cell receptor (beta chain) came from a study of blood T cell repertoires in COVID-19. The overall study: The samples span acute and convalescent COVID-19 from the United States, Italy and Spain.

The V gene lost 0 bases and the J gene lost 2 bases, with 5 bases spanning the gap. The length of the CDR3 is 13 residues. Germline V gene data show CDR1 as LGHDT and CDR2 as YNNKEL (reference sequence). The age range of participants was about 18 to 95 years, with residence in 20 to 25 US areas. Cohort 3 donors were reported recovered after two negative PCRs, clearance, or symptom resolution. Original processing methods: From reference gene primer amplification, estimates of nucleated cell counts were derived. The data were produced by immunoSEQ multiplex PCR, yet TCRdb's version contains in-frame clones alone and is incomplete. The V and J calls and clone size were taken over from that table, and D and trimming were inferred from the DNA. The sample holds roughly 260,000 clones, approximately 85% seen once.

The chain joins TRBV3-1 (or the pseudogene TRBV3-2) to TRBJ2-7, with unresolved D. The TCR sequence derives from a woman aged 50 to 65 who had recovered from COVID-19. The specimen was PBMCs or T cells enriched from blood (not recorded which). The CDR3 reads CASSQDSAYEQYF. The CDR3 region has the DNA TGTGCCAGCAGCCAAGACAGCGCCTACGAGCAGTACTTC.